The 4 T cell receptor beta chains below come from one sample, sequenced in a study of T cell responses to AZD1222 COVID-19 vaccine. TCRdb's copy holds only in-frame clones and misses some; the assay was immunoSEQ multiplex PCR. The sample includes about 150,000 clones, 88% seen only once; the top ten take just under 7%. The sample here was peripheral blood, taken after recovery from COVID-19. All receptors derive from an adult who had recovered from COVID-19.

The CDR3 DNA sequence: TGTGCCAGCAGTTTTGAAGCGGGGGAGACCCAGTACTTC. Amino acids: CASSFEAGETQYF. The V gene is TRBV12-3 or TRBV12-4, the J gene TRBJ2-5; TRBD2 aligns across 7 bases. The CDR3 contains 13 residues. V was pared by 3 bases and J by 5 bases, with 3 bases of the junction left unmatched.

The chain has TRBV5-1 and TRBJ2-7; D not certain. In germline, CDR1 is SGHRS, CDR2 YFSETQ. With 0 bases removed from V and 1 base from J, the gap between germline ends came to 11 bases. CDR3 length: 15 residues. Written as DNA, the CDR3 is TGCGCCAGCAGCTTGGAGGCAGCCCCGTCCTACGAGCAGTACTTC. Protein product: CASSLEAAPSYEQYF.

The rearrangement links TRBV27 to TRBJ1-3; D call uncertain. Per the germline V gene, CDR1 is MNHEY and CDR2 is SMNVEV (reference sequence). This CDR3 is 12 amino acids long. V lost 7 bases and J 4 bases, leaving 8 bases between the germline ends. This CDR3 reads CASTLQGNTIYF. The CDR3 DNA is TGTGCCAGCACCCTACAAGGAAACACCATATATTTT.

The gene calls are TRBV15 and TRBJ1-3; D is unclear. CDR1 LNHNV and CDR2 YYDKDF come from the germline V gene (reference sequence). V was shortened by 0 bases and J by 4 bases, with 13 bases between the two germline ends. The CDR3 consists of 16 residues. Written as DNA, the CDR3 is TGTGCCACCAGCAGAGATACCATAATCATGGGAAACACCATATATTTT. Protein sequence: CATSRDTIIMGNTIYF.